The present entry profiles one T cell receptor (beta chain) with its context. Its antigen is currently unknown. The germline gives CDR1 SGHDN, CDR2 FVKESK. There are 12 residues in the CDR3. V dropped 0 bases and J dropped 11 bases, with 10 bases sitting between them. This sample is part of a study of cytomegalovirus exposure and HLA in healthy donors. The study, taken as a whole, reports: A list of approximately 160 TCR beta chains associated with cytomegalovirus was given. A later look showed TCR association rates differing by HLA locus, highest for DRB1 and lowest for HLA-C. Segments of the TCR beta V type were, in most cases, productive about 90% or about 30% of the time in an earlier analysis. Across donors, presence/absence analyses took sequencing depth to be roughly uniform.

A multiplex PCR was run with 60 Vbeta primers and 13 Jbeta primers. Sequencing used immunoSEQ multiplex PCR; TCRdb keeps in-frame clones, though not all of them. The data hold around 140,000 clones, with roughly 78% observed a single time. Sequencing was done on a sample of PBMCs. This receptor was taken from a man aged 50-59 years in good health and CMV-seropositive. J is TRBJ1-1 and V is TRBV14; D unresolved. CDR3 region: CASSQDGFGAFF. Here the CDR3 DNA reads TGTGCCAGCAGCCAAGACGGGTTTGGGGCTTTCTTT.